The 10 T cell receptor beta chains below were found in one sample sequenced in a study of cytomegalovirus exposure and HLA in healthy donors. TCRdb keeps only in-frame clones here, not all; method: immunoSEQ multiplex PCR. The profile shows fewer than 200,000 clones, about 85% of them singletons. The sample comprised PBMCs. Every receptor here comes from a man younger than 35 in good health and CMV-seropositive.

CDR3 DNA sequence: TGTGCCAGCAGTGAAGGGGGCGGGGCCGCTGAAGCTTTCTTT. Its protein is CASSEGGGAAEAFF. The J gene is TRBJ1-1, the V gene TRBV6-1; weak D call: TRBD1 (5 bases). Per germline, CDR1 MNHNS and CDR2 SASEGT. CDR3 length: 14 residues. Trimming cost V 1 base and J 6 bases, with 12 bases left between them.

The chain carries TRBV9 and TRBJ2-1; TRBD2 agrees at 8 bases. The CDR3 has 12 amino acids. With 0 bases clipped from V and 15 bases from J, the junction kept 5 bases outside the gene matches. Germline V gene data show CDR1 as SGDLS and CDR2 as YYNGEE. As DNA, the CDR3 is TGTGCCAGCAGCGTAGATAGCGGGGATCTGTTCTTC. Its protein is CASSVDSGDLFF. The full variable domain, in which reference TRBV9 and TRBJ2-1 provide the parts outside the CDR3, is DSGVTQTPKHLITATGQRVTLRCSPRSGDLSVYWYQQSLDQGLQFLIQYYNGEERAKGNILERFSAQQFPDLHSELNLSSLELGDSALYFCASSVDSGDLFFGPGTRLTVL.

This chain joins TRBV5-4 and TRBJ2-7, with D possibly being TRBD1 (6 bases). This CDR3 is built from 16 residues. V lost 2 bases to trimming and J lost 9 bases, with 24 bases between them. From germline, CDR1 is SGHNT and CDR2 YYREEE (reference sequence). The CDR3 region is CASSLGTQGTKKRQYF. CDR3 coding DNA: TGTGCCAGCAGCTTAGGTACTCAGGGGACAAAAAAGAGGCAGTACTTC.

V usage is TRBV10-2 and J usage is TRBJ2-1; tentatively, D is TRBD2 (6 bases). This CDR3 is built from 14 residues. The V and J ends lost 9 bases and 8 bases respectively, with 20 bases between them. In germline, CDR1 is WSHSY, CDR2 SAAADI. The CDR3, as DNA: TGCGCCAGTAGCCCGGGACTCTCCCCCGATGAGCAGTTCTTC. Protein sequence: CASSPGLSPDEQFF.

This chain uses TRBV6-5 with TRBJ2-7; D is perhaps TRBD1 (6 bases). The CDR3 is 13 amino acids. From germline, CDR1 is MNHEY and CDR2 SVGAGI. The CDR3, as DNA: TGTGCTACAGGGCAGGGCCTTTCCTACGAGCAGTACTTC. Translation: CATGQGLSYEQYF.

The rearrangement uses TRBV5-4 and TRBJ2-1; 11 nucleotides line up with TRBD2. The length of the CDR3 is 15 residues. Germline lookup yields CDR1 SGHNT and CDR2 YYREEE (reference sequence). V dropped 4 bases and J dropped 10; count of bases not matched to a gene: 10. CDR3 DNA: TGTGCCAGCAGCCAGGATAGCGGGAGGGCCGGAGAGCAGTTCTTC. Protein product: CASSQDSGRAGEQFF.

J is TRBJ2-7 and V is TRBV2; 13 bases are shared with TRBD2. Trimming at V came to 8 bases and at J to 6 bases, leaving 13 bases not matched to a gene. The CDR3 sequence is 16 residues long. Germline values: CDR1 SNHLY, CDR2 FYNNEI. The CDR3 sequence is CASETGLAGPQGEQYF. The CDR3 DNA follows: TGTGCCAGCGAAACGGGACTAGCGGGGCCTCAGGGCGAGCAGTACTTC.

This chain joins TRBV6-5 and TRBJ1-1, with TRBD1 matching 7 bases. The CDR3 runs 16 residues. Trimming cost V 0 bases and J 5 bases; bases outside gene matches: 9. Germline loops: CDR1 MNHEY, CDR2 SVGAGI. The CDR3 nucleotides are TGTGCCAGCAGTTACTCTGAAGGGGGCCGAGAGACTGAAGCTTTCTTT. This sequence encodes CASSYSEGGRETEAFF.

The V call is TRBV27, the J call TRBJ1-1; TRBD1 might be the D (5 bases). The germline V gene encodes CDR1 MNHEY and CDR2 SMNVEV (reference sequence). Trimming removed 7 bases at V and 1 base at J, with 7 bases between. CDR3 length: 12 residues. The CDR3 loop is CASKTENTEAFF. As DNA, the CDR3 is TGTGCCAGCAAGACAGAGAACACTGAAGCTTTCTTT.

The V gene is TRBV2, the J gene TRBJ2-3; a possible D gene is TRBD2 (6 bases). Trimming shortened V by 7 bases and J by 0 bases, and 17 bases separated the two germline ends. This CDR3 is built from 16 residues. In germline, CDR1 is SNHLY, CDR2 FYNNEI. This CDR3 is CASMTFGGTSTDTQYF. In DNA form, the CDR3 reads TGTGCCAGCATGACTTTTGGCGGGACTAGCACAGATACGCAGTATTTT.